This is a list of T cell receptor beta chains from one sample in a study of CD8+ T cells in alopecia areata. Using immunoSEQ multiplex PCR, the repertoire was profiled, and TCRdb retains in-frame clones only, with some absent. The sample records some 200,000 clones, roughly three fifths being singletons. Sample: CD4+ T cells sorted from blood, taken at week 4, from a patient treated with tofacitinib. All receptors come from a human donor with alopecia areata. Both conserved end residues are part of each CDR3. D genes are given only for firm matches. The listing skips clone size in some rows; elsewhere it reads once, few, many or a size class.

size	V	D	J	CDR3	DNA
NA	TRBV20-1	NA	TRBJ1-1	CSPGTEAFF	TGCAGTCCAGGCACTGAAGCTTTCTTT
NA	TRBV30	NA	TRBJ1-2	CAWSRDRAPYGYTF	TGTGCCTGGAGCCGGGATAGGGCCCCCTATGGCTACACCTTC
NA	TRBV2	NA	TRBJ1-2	CASSRKTGNYGYTF	TGTGCCAGCAGTAGGAAAACAGGGAACTATGGCTACACCTTC
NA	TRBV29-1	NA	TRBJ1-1	CSVARQAYTEAFF	TGCAGCGTTGCCAGACAGGCCTACACTGAAGCTTTCTTT
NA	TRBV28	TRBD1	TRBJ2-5	CASRDRGARETQYF	TGTGCCAGCAGGGACAGGGGGGCTCGGGAGACCCAGTACTTC
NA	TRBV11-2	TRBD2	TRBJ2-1	CASSYAGGQQFF	TGTGCCAGCAGCTACGCGGGGGGACAGCAGTTCTTC
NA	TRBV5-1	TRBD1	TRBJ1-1	CASSLEGQGDTEAFF	TGCGCCAGCAGCTTGGAGGGACAGGGCGACACTGAAGCTTTCTTT
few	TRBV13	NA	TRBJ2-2	CASSFPQFRGRETGELFF	TGTGCCAGCAGTTTTCCACAATTCCGGGGGCGGGAGACCGGGGAGCTGTTTTTT
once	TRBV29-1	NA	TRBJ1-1	CSVERGRANTEAFF	TGCAGCGTTGAGAGGGGCAGGGCGAACACTGAAGCTTTCTTT
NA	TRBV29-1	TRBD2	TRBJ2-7	CSVASGAYEQYF	TGCAGCGTCGCTAGCGGGGCCTACGAGCAGTACTTC
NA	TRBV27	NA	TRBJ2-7	CASSLEGPRAAAQYF	TGTGCCAGCAGTTTAGAAGGGCCCCGGGCGGCTGCGCAGTACTTC
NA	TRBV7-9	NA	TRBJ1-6	CASSSGLTGSSPLHF	TGTGCCAGCAGCTCAGGGCTTACAGGGAGTTCACCCCTCCACTTT
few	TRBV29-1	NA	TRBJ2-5	CSVRPGEEETQYF	TGCAGCGTTCGTCCAGGGGAGGAGGAGACCCAGTACTTC
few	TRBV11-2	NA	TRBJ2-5	CASSARLLSTETQYF	TGTGCCAGCAGCGCCAGACTCCTTAGCACGGAGACCCAGTACTTC
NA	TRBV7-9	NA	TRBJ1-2	CASSRGATSNYGYTF	TGTGCCAGCAGCAGGGGTGCGACATCTAACTATGGCTACACCTTC
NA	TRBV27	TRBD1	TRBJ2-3	CASSDRGVEYF	TGTGCCAGTTCGGACAGGGGAGTAGAGTATTTT
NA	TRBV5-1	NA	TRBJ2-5	CASSLGGVGSTQYF	TGCGCCAGCAGCTTGGGCGGAGTGGGGTCGACCCAGTACTTC
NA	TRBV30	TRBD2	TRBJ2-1	CAWTSGHNEQFF	TGTGCCTGGACTAGCGGTCACAATGAGCAGTTCTTC
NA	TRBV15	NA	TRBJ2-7	CATSRGSSYEQYF	TGTGCCACCAGCAGAGGTTCCTCCTACGAGCAGTACTTC
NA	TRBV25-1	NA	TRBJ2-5	CASSESASTQYF	TGTGCCAGCAGTGAATCTGCTTCGACCCAGTACTTC
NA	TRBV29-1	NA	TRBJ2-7	CSVASRVWGEQYF	TGCAGCGTTGCGAGCAGGGTATGGGGCGAGCAGTACTTC
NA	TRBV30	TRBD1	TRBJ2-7	CAWSLKGASDEQYF	TGTGCCTGGAGTCTTAAGGGGGCCTCGGACGAGCAGTACTTC
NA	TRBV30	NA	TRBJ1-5	CAWSSRDDQPQHF	TGTGCCTGGAGTAGCAGGGATGATCAGCCCCAGCATTTT
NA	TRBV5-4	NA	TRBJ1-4	CASSLERDEKLFF	TGTGCCAGCAGCTTGGAACGAGATGAAAAACTGTTTTTT
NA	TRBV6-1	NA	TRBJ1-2	CASSPRDGIYGYTF	TGTGCCAGCAGCCCGAGGGACGGGATCTATGGCTACACCTTC
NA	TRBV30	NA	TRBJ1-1	CAWSELNTEAFF	TGTGCCTGGAGCGAGTTGAACACTGAAGCTTTCTTT
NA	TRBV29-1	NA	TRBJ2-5	CSVAPRGGETQYF	TGCAGCGTTGCCCCGCGGGGAGGAGAGACCCAATACTTC
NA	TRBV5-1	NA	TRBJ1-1	CASSFEGGVTEAFF	TGCGCCAGCAGCTTCGAGGGAGGGGTGACTGAAGCTTTCTTT
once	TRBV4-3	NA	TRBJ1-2	CASSQGGYREGHGYTF	TGCGCCAGCAGCCAAGGAGGTTACAGGGAAGGTCATGGCTACACCTTC
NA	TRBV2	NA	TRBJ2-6	CASVLLSGANVLTF	TGTGCCAGCGTCCTTTTGTCTGGGGCCAACGTCCTGACTTTC
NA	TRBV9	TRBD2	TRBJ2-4	CASSGPTSGGATVQYF	TGTGCCAGCAGCGGACCGACTAGCGGGGGGGCCACGGTTCAGTACTTC
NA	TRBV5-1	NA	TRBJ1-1	CASSLMPGDTEAFF	TGCGCCAGCAGCTTGATGCCGGGTGACACTGAAGCTTTCTTT
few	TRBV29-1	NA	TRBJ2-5	CSVGAVEETQYF	TGCAGCGTTGGGGCGGTCGAAGAGACCCAGTACTTC
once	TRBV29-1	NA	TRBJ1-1	CSVRGRMNTEAFF	TGCAGCGTTCGAGGCAGGATGAACACTGAAGCTTTCTTT
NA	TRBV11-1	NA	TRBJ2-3	CASSFAEDTQYF	TGTGCCAGCAGCTTCGCGGAAGATACGCAGTATTTT
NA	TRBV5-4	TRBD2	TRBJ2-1	CASSLGSAGVGEQFF	TGTGCCAGCAGCTTGGGCTCAGCGGGGGTCGGGGAGCAGTTCTTC
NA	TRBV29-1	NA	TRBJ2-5	CSGREGQVTQYF	TGCAGCGGTCGGGAAGGCCAAGTGACCCAGTACTTC
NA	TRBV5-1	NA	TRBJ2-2	CASSYSLVGTGELFF	TGCGCCAGCAGCTACTCCTTAGTCGGCACCGGGGAGCTGTTTTTT
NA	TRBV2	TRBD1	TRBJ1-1	CASTGQIGNTEAFF	TGTGCCAGCACGGGACAGATTGGCAACACTGAAGCTTTCTTT
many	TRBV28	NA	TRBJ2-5	CASSLGGRASVTQYF	TGTGCCAGCAGTTTGGGAGGCAGGGCCTCGGTGACCCAGTACTTC
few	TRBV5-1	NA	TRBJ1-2	CASSPRPGEYGYTF	TGCGCCAGCAGCCCACGGCCAGGGGAATATGGCTACACCTTC
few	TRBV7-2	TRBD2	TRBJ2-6	CASSLGLAGATGANVLTF	TGTGCCAGCAGCTTAGGATTAGCGGGGGCCACTGGGGCCAACGTCCTGACTTTC
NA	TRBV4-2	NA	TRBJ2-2	CASSQGSRDGELFF	TGTGCCAGCAGCCAAGGATCTAGGGACGGGGAGCTGTTTTTT
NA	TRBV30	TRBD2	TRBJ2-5	CAWSVPVAGGQETQYF	TGTGCCTGGAGTGTACCGGTAGCGGGGGGACAAGAGACCCAGTACTTC
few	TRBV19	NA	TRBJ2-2	CASREIAQTDTGELFF	TGTGCCAGTAGGGAAATAGCCCAGACGGACACCGGGGAGCTGTTTTTT
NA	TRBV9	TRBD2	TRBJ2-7	CASSVGTSVYEQYF	TGTGCCAGCAGCGTGGGGACTAGCGTCTACGAGCAGTACTTC
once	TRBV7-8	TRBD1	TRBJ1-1	CASSWTGRAWEAFF	TGTGCCAGCAGCTGGACAGGGAGGGCCTGGGAAGCTTTCTTT
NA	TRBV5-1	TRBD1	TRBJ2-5	CASSLDREETQYF	TGCGCCAGCAGCCTCGACAGGGAAGAGACCCAGTACTTC
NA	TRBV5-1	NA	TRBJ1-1	CASSFDTGGTEAFF	TGCGCCAGCAGCTTTGACACTGGCGGCACTGAAGCTTTCTTT
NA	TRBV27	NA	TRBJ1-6	CASTKPGPGSPLHF	TGTGCCAGCACTAAACCGGGGCCGGGTTCACCCCTCCACTTT
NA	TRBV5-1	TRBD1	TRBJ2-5	CASSMGQIQETQYF	TGCGCCAGCAGCATGGGACAGATTCAAGAGACCCAGTACTTC
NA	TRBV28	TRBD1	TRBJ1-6	CATDRDRVSPLHF	TGTGCCACCGACCGGGACAGGGTTTCACCCCTCCACTTT
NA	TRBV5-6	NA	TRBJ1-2	CASSPPGRGYTF	TGTGCCAGCAGCCCACCGGGCAGGGGCTACACCTTC
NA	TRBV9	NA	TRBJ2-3	CASSVLQGSSGDTQYF	TGTGCCAGCAGCGTCCTGCAGGGGAGTAGCGGAGATACGCAGTATTTT
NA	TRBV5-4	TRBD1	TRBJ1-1	CASGPRTGLNTEAFF	TGTGCCAGCGGGCCGAGGACAGGGCTGAACACTGAAGCTTTCTTT
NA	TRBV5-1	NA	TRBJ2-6	CASSLEPAPLSGANVLTF	TGCGCCAGCAGCTTGGAGCCGGCCCCTCTCTCTGGGGCCAACGTCCTGACTTTC
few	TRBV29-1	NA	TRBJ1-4	CSAGGSNEKLFF	TGCAGCGCGGGAGGGAGTAATGAAAAACTGTTTTTT
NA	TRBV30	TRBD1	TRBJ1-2	CAWVLTSGTGGIGYTF	TGTGCCTGGGTGCTCACTTCCGGGACAGGGGGTATAGGCTACACCTTC